The rows below give T cell receptor beta chains drawn from one sample of a study of response to subunit inactivated influenza vaccine. In TCRdb, the RT-PCR reads were re-called with MiXCR into one record per CDR3 protein. Found here are roughly 540,000 distinct CDR3 sequences, around a quarter of them singletons; the top ten hold approximately 3%. This sample was shared with a second study, whose subject was T cells expressing NK-cell markers.

The sequenced sample was CD4+ T cells sorted from PBMCs, obtained 11 to 12 days after vaccination. The receptors originated from a man aged 50 to 59 who received an inactivated influenza vaccine. Both conserved end residues are trimmed from each CDR3.

CDR3aa	v_gene	j_gene
ASINWGVTDTQY	TRBV12-3/TRBV12-4	TRBJ2-3
ASRLGTVGYT	TRBV28	TRBJ1-2
ASSLHQDQETQY	TRBV7-9	TRBJ2-5
AISESTRGGLTGELF	TRBV10-3	TRBJ2-2
ASSLLGAQQGPHQPQH	TRBV5-1	TRBJ1-5
ATSRDKVAGELF	TRBV15	TRBJ2-2
ASRYSDWVGETQY	TRBV6-2/TRBV6-3	TRBJ2-5
ASSPPGRGRTDTQY	TRBV12-3/TRBV12-4	TRBJ2-3
ASSQGRGIHGQPQH	TRBV4-3	TRBJ1-5
SVRGAGVESYNEQF	TRBV29-1	TRBJ2-1
ATSGSGYNEQF	TRBV24-1	TRBJ2-1
ATSREPPGTQY	TRBV15	TRBJ2-3
ASSLGGTDLNQPQH	TRBV7-9	TRBJ1-5
ASSRQADNEKLF	TRBV5-1	TRBJ1-4
ASSYTNTGELF	TRBV6-6	TRBJ2-2
SAPVAGVTDTQY	TRBV20-1	TRBJ2-3
ASSDRTPWGTEAF	TRBV6-1	TRBJ1-1
ASNRKGTGELF	TRBV6-2/TRBV6-3	TRBJ2-2
ASSRGQGSDSPLH	TRBV5-1	TRBJ1-6
ASSTLSGSYNEQF	TRBV7-9	TRBJ2-1
SARRTSGRADTQY	TRBV20-1	TRBJ2-3
ASSQVGQGDNQPQH	TRBV4-2	TRBJ1-5
SANPGGETQY	TRBV20-1	TRBJ2-5